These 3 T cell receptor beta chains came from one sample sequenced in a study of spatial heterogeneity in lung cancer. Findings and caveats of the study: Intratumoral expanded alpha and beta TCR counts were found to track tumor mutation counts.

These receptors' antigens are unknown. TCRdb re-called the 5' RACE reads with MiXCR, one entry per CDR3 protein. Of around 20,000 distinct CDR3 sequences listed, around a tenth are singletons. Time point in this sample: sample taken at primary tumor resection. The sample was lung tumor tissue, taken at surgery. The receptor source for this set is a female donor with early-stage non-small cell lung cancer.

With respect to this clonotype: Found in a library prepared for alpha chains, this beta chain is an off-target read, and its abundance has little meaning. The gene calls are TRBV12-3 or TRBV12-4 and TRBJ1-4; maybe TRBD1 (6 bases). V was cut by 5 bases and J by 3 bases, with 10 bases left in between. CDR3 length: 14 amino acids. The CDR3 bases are TGTGCCAGCAGTCGAGGGGGGCCTAATGAAAAACTGTTTTTT. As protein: CASSRGGPNEKLFF.

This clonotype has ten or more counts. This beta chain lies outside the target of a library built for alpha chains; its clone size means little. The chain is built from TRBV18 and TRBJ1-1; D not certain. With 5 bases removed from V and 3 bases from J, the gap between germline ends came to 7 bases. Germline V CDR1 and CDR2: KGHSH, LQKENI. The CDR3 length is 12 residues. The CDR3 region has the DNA TGTGCCAGCTCAGGCCGGGACACTGAAGCTTTCTTT. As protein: CASSGRDTEAFF.

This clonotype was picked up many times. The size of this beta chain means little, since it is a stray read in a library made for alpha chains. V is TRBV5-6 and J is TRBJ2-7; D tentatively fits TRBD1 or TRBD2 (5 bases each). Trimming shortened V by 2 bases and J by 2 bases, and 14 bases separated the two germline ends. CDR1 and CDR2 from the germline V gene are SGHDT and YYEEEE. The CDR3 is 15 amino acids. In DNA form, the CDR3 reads TGTGCCAGCAGCTTTATGGGGACCTCCACCTACGAGCAGTACTTC. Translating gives CASSFMGTSTYEQYF.